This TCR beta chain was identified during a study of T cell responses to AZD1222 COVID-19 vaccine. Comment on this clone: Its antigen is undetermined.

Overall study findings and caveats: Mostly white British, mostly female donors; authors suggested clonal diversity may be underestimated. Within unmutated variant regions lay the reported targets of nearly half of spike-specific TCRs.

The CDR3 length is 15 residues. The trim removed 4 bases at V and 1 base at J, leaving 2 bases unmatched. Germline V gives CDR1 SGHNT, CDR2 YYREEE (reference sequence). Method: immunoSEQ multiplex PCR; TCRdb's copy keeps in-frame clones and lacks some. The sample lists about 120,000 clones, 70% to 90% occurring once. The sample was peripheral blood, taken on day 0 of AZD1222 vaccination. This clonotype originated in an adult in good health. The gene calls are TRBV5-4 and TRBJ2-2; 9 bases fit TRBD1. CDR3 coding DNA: TGTGCCAGCAGCCCGACAGGGGGGAACACCGGGGAGCTGTTTTTT. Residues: CASSPTGGNTGELFF.